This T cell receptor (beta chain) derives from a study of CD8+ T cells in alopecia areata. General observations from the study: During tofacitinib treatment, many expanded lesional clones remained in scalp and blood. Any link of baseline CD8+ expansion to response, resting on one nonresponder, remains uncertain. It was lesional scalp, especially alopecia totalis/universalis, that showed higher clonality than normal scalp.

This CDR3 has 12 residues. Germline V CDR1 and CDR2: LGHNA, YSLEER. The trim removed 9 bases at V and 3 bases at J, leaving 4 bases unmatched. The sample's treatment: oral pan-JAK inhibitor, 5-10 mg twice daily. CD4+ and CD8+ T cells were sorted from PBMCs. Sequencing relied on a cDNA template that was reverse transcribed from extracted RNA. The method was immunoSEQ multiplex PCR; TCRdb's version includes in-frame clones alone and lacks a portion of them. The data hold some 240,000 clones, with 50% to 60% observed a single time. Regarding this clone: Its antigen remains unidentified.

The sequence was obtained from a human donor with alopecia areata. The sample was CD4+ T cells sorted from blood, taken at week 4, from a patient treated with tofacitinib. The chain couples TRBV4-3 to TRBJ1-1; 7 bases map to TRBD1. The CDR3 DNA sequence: TGCGCCAGTACGGGACAGTACACTGAAGCTTTCTTT. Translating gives CASTGQYTEAFF.